The following is a T cell receptor (beta chain) sequence with its context. As yet, its antigen is unknown. Here immunoSEQ multiplex PCR was the method, and the copy in TCRdb shows in-frame clones only, minus some. The data show under 200,000 clones, approximately 93% seen once. This sample was taken from a study of T cell responses to AZD1222 COVID-19 vaccine. Overall study results and limits: At baseline, just five to seven AZD1222 recipients tested seropositive. Along spike, vaccine-associated CD4 TCRs were found throughout, with dominance at 160-218 and 743-854. Clonal diversity may have been underestimated in mostly white British donors. A reported finding is that nearly half of spike-specific TCRs target unmutated variant regions.

V lost 2 bases and J 6 bases, leaving 6 bases between the germline ends. Looked up from germline, CDR1 is KGHSH and CDR2 is LQKENI. CDR3 size: 12 residues. The chain combines TRBV18 with TRBJ2-3; D might be TRBD1 (5 bases). The receptor comes from an adult in good health. The sample consisted of peripheral blood, taken on day 0 of AZD1222 vaccination. The CDR3 bases are TGTGCCAGCTCACCATCAGGGGATACGCAGTATTTT. Translating gives CASSPSGDTQYF.